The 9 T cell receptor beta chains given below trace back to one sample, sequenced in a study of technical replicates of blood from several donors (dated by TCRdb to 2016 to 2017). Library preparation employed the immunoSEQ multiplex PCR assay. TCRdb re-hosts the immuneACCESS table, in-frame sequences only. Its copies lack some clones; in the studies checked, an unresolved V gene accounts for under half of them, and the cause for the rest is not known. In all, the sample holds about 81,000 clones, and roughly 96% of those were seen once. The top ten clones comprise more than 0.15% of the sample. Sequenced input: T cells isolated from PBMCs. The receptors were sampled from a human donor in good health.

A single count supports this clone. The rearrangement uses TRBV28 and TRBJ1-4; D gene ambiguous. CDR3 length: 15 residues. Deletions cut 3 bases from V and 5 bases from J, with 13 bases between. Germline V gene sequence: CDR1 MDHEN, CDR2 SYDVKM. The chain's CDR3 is CASSLRWAGNEKLFF. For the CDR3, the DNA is TGTGCCAGCAGTTTGCGCTGGGCGGGGAATGAAAAACTGTTTTTT.

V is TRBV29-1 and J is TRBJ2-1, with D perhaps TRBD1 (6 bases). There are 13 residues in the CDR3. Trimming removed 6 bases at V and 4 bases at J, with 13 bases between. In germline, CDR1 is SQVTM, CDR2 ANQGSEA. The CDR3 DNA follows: TGCAGCGTGGCTGACAGGTCTTACAATGAGCAGTTCTTC. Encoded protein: CSVADRSYNEQFF.

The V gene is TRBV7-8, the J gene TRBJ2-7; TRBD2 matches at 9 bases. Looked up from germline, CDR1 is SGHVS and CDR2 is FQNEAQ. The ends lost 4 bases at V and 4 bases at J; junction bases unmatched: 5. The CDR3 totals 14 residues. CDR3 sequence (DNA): TGTGCCAGCAGCTATAGCGGGAGACCTTACGAGCAGTACTTC. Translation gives CASSYSGRPYEQYF.

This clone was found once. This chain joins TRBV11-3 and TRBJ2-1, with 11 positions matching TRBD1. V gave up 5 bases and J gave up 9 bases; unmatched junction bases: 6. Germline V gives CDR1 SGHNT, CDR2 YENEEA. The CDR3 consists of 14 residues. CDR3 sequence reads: CASSGTGGSVEQFF. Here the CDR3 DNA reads TGTGCCAGCAGCGGGACAGGGGGTTCGGTTGAGCAGTTCTTC.

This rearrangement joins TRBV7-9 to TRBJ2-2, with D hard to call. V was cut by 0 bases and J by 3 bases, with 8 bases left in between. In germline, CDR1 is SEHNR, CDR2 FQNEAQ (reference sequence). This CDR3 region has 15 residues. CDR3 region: CASSLASKYTGELFF. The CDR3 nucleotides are TGTGCCAGCAGCTTAGCGTCCAAATACACCGGGGAGCTGTTTTTT.

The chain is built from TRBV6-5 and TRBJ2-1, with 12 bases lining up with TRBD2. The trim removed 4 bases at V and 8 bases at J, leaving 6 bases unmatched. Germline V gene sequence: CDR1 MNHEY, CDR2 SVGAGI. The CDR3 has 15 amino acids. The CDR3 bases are TGTGCCAGCAGTTCAGGACTAGCGGGAAGACATGAGCAGTTCTTC. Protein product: CASSSGLAGRHEQFF.

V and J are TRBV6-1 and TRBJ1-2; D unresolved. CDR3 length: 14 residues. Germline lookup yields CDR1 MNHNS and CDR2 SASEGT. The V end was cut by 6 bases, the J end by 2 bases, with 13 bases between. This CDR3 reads CASSLTGNNYGYTF. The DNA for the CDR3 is TGTGCCAGCAGCCTAACGGGGAACAACTATGGCTACACCTTC.

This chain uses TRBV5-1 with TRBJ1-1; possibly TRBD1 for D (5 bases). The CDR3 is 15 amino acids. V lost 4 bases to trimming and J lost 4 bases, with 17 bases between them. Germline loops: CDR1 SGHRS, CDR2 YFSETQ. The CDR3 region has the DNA TGCGCCAGCAGCGCATCCAGGGTGGGCGGCACTGAAGCTTTCTTT. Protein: CASSASRVGGTEAFF.

The CDR3: CASSVSGLPWYEQFF. In nucleotides, the CDR3 is TGTGCCAGCAGTGTCTCGGGCCTCCCCTGGTATGAGCAGTTCTTC. V is TRBV6-4 and J is TRBJ2-1; D gene ambiguous. The V end lost 4 bases, the J end lost 8 bases, and 18 bases lay between the germline ends. This CDR3 is 15 amino acids long. CDR1 is MRHNA, CDR2 SNTAGT, per germline.